A selection of T cell receptor beta chains follows, all from one sample in a study of blood T cell repertoires in COVID-19. Some clones are missing from TCRdb's copy, which holds only in-frame ones; the method was immunoSEQ multiplex PCR. This sample has about 220,000 clones, with roughly 88% found just once. Sample: peripheral blood. The source is a middle-aged man with active or convalescent COVID-19. CDR3s include the opening cysteine and the closing phenylalanine or tryptophan. A D gene is named only where the DNA matches it firmly. Expanded clones get a size class; other rows say once, few or many, or leave the size out.

d_gene	v_gene	len	j_gene	abundance	CDR3aa	CDR3nt
TRBD1	TRBV3-1/TRBV3-2	14	TRBJ1-4	few	CASSQDQGGAKLFF	TGTGCCAGCAGCCAAGATCAAGGGGGCGCAAAACTGTTTTTT
TRBD1	TRBV7-3	14	TRBJ2-5	NA	CASSPGTGVETQYF	TGTGCCAGCAGCCCCGGGACAGGGGTAGAGACCCAGTACTTC
NA	TRBV4-2	13	TRBJ1-1	NA	CASSHQGQGEAFF	TGTGCCAGCAGCCACCAAGGGCAGGGTGAAGCTTTCTTT
NA	TRBV6-2/TRBV6-3	14	TRBJ1-1	few	CASSEGLQSGEAFF	TGTGCCAGCAGCGAGGGTCTTCAAAGTGGTGAAGCTTTCTTT
NA	TRBV19	14	TRBJ1-1	few	CASSMRGMNTEAFF	TGTGCCAGTAGTATGAGGGGGATGAACACTGAAGCTTTCTTT
TRBD1	TRBV18	15	TRBJ1-1	NA	CASSPGAGGYTEAFF	TGTGCCAGCTCACCAGGGGCAGGGGGTTACACTGAAGCTTTCTTT
TRBD1	TRBV5-1	14	TRBJ2-3	once	CASSVDRGQDTQYF	TGCGCCAGCAGCGTGGACAGGGGGCAGGATACGCAGTATTTT
TRBD1	TRBV9	15	TRBJ1-6	NA	CASSDGTVDNSPLHF	TGTGCCAGCAGCGATGGGACAGTTGATAATTCACCCCTCCACTTT
NA	TRBV9	17	TRBJ2-2	NA	CASSVPRTTANTGELFF	TGTGCCAGCAGCGTCCCACGGACGACAGCGAACACCGGGGAGCTGTTTTTT
NA	TRBV5-1	16	TRBJ2-1	NA	CASSLGPSGGSAEQFF	TGCGCCAGCAGCTTGGGCCCGAGTGGTGGGAGCGCTGAGCAGTTCTTC
NA	TRBV19	19	TRBJ1-5	NA	CASSIFPVAGLYSNQPQHF	TGTGCCAGTAGTATTTTCCCCGTGGCAGGTCTGTATAGCAATCAGCCCCAGCATTTT
NA	TRBV19	15	TRBJ2-5	NA	CASSINPGGEETQYF	TGTGCCAGTAGTATAAACCCGGGGGGCGAAGAGACCCAGTACTTC
NA	TRBV2	14	TRBJ1-5	NA	CASSEQGSNQPQHF	TGTGCCAGCAGTGAGCAGGGGAGCAATCAGCCCCAGCATTTT
TRBD1	TRBV7-8	14	TRBJ2-7	NA	CASSQSGTGNEQYF	TGTGCCAGCAGCCAATCCGGGACAGGGAACGAGCAGTACTTC
NA	TRBV30	11	TRBJ1-6	NA	CAWTGNSPLHF	TGTGCCTGGACAGGGAATTCACCCCTCCACTTT
NA	TRBV3-1/TRBV3-2	13	TRBJ1-2	NA	CASSHGVVYGYTF	TGTGCCAGCAGCCACGGGGTGGTGTATGGCTACACCTTC
NA	TRBV21-1	13	TRBJ2-1	NA	CASSKLTDNEQFF	TGTGCCAGCAGCAAATTAACAGACAATGAGCAGTTCTTC
NA	TRBV5-6	14	TRBJ2-7	NA	CASSLGASPFEQYF	TGTGCCAGCAGCTTAGGGGCTAGTCCGTTCGAGCAGTACTTC
TRBD2	TRBV7-2	15	TRBJ2-3	NA	CASSFSLASTDTQYF	TGTGCCAGCAGCTTCTCACTAGCGAGCACAGATACGCAGTATTTT
NA	TRBV20-1	11	TRBJ1-2	NA	CSAGGSSGYTF	TGCAGTGCAGGCGGAAGTAGTGGCTACACCTTC
NA	TRBV19	13	TRBJ1-5	NA	CASSIDSYQPQHF	TGTGCCAGTAGTATTGACAGTTATCAGCCCCAGCATTTT
NA	TRBV10-3	12	TRBJ2-3	once	CAISESADTQYF	TGTGCCATCAGTGAAAGCGCAGATACGCAGTATTTT
TRBD2	TRBV5-4	18	TRBJ2-3	once	CASTRGTSGGLPADTQYF	TGTGCCAGCACCCGGGGGACTAGCGGGGGCCTTCCGGCAGATACGCAGTATTTT
NA	TRBV6-1	12	TRBJ2-4	NA	CASSEGYSIQYF	TGTGCCAGCAGTGAAGGGTACAGTATTCAGTACTTC
TRBD1	TRBV2	13	TRBJ1-2	NA	CASRKVQGNGYTF	TGTGCCAGCAGGAAAGTACAGGGGAATGGCTACACCTTC
NA	TRBV7-2	15	TRBJ2-3	NA	CASSLEGVSTDTQYF	TGTGCCAGCAGCTTAGAGGGAGTCTCCACAGATACGCAGTATTTT
TRBD1	TRBV28	17	TRBJ1-2	few	CASSTSFRDRGRNGYTF	TGTGCCAGCAGTACTTCTTTCCGGGACAGGGGGCGGAATGGCTACACCTTC
TRBD1	TRBV28	15	TRBJ2-5	NA	CASNQGQGRGETQYF	TGTGCCAGCAACCAAGGACAGGGGCGGGGAGAGACCCAGTACTTC
NA	TRBV5-4	14	TRBJ1-2	NA	CASSLGQSYYGYTF	TGTGCCAGCAGCTTGGGGCAGTCATACTATGGCTACACCTTC
TRBD1	TRBV5-4	15	TRBJ2-7	NA	CASSVVQGAGYEQYF	TGTGCCAGCAGCGTAGTACAGGGGGCGGGCTACGAGCAGTACTTC
TRBD1	TRBV10-3	14	TRBJ2-5	NA	CAIRSDRGKETQYF	TGTGCCATCAGAAGCGACAGGGGGAAAGAGACCCAGTACTTC